This T cell receptor (beta chain) is drawn from a study of T cells after yellow fever vaccination. The study, taken as a whole, reports: It was a small share of clonotypes that appeared in both CD4 and CD8 compartments. Most primary-vaccination clones reappeared after the booster (about 97% CD4, roughly 90% CD8).

Trimming cost V 9 bases and J 8 bases; bases outside gene matches: 10. The germline V gene encodes CDR1 SEHNR and CDR2 FQNEAQ (reference sequence). CDR3 length: 13 residues. This clonotype was seen more than once but under ten times. No antigen is known for it. TCRdb passed the 5' RACE reads through MiXCR, listing each CDR3 protein once. Of approximately 510,000 distinct CDR3 sequences detected, less than 25% appear once; the ten largest clones hold approximately 16%. The chain carries TRBV7-9 and TRBJ2-1, with 7 bases that match TRBD2. Sample: PBMCs, taken approximately 22 days after the first yellow fever vaccination. The sequence was collected from a man between 18 and 35 years old who received the YFV17D yellow fever vaccine. The CDR3 nucleotides read TGTGCCAGTACCGGGAGGAGGGCCGATGAGCAGTTCTTC. Its protein product is CASTGRRADEQFF.